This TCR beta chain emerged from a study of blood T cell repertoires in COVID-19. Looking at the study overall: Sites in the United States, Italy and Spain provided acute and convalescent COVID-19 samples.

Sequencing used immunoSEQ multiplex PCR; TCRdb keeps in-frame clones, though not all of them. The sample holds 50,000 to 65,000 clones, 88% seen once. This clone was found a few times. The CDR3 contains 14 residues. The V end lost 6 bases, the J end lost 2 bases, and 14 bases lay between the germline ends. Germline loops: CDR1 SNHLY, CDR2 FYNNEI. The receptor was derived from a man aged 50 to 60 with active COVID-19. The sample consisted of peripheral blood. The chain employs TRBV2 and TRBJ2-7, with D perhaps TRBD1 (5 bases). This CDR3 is CASSQGRGTYEQYF. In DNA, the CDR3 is TGTGCCAGCAGCCAGGGTAGGGGCACCTACGAGCAGTACTTC.